This T cell receptor beta chain was found in a study of CD8 T cells in ankylosing spondylitis. Study-level findings and limits: Blood from ankylosing spondylitis patients appeared to carry a characteristic roughly 8-variant TCR beta motif.

TCRdb re-analysed the 5' RACE reads in MiXCR, keeping a single row per CDR3 protein. The data show 800,000 to 900,000 distinct CDR3 sequences, roughly 10% seen once. This clonotype came up many times. Its antigen is as yet unknown. CDR3 length equals 14 residues. J was trimmed by 5 bases and V by 7 bases; bases with no gene match: 7. Germline V lookup: CDR1 LGHNT, CDR2 FRNRAP. Sequenced material: blood, either unsorted or a sorted T cell fraction (not recorded which). V gene TRBV12-5 combines with J gene TRBJ1-2, with 10 nucleotides matching TRBD1. The clonotype comes from a male donor with ankylosing spondylitis. The CDR3 bases are TGTGCTAGTGCCCGGGGACAGGGGATTTATGGCTACACCTTC. This translates into CASARGQGIYGYTF.